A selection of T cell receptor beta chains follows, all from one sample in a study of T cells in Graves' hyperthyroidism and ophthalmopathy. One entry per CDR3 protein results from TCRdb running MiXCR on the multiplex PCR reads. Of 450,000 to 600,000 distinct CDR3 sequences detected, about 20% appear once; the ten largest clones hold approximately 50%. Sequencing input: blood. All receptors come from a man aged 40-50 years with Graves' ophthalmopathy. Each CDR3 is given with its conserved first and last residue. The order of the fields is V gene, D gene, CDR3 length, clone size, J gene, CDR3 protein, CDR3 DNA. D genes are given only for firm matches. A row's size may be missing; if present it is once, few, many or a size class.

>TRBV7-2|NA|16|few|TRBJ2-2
CASSLPIGRTTGELFF
TGTGCCAGCAGTTTACCGATTGGCAGAACCACCGGGGAGCTGTTTTTT
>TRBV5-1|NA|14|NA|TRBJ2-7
CASSLGVRDNEQYF
TGCGCCAGCAGCTTGGGGGTGCGGGACAATGAGCAGTACTTC
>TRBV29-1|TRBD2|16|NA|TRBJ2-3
CSVAHSSGGGGDTQYF
TGCAGCGTTGCACATTCTAGCGGGGGTGGGGGAGATACGCAGTATTTT
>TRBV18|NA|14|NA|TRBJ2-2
CVTGKGENTGELFF
TGTGTCACGGGAAAAGGGGAGAACACCGGGGAGCTGTTTTTT
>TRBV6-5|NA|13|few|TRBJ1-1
CASSYSRVSEAFF
TGTGCCAGCAGTTACTCCAGGGTGTCTGAAGCTTTCTTT
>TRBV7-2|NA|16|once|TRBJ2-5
CASSLWGSGVRETQYF
TGTGCCAGCAGCTTATGGGGATCCGGGGTCCGAGAGACCCAGTACTTC
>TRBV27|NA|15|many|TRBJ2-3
CASSLSRAGTDTQYF
TGTGCCAGCAGTTTATCCAGGGCGGGCACAGATACGCAGTATTTT
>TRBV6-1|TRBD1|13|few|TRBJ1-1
CASSEPGQREAFF
TGTGCCAGCAGTGAGCCGGGACAGAGGGAAGCTTTCTTT
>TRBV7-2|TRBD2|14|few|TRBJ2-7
CASSALAGSYEQYF
TGTGCCAGCAGCGCTTTAGCGGGGTCCTACGAGCAGTACTTC
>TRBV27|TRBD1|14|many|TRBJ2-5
CASSSTGGKETQYF
TGTGCCAGCAGTTCGACAGGGGGCAAGGAGACCCAGTACTTC
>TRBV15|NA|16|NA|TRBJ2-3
CATSRGVGRRTDTQYF
TGTGCCACCAGCAGAGGGGTGGGACGTCGCACAGATACGCAGTATTTT
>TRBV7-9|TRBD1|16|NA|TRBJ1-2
CASSLWRGRGFGGYTF
TGTGCCAGCAGCTTATGGCGTGGCAGGGGGTTCGGTGGCTACACCTTC
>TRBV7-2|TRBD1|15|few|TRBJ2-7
CASSFDRGSSYEQYF
TGTGCCAGCAGCTTCGACAGGGGGTCCTCCTACGAGCAGTACTTC
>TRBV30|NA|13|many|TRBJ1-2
CAWSVRSQDGYTF
TGTGCCTGGAGTGTACGCAGCCAGGATGGCTACACCTTC
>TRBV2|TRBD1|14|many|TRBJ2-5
CASSELGGLETQYF
TGTGCCAGCAGTGAGCTAGGGGGCTTAGAGACCCAGTACTTC
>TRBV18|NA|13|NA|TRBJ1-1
CASRRFQYTEAFF
TGTGCCAGCAGACGGTTCCAGTACACTGAAGCTTTCTTT
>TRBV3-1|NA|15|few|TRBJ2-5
CASSRNFVRGETQYF
TGTGCCAGCAGCCGTAATTTCGTAAGGGGGGAGACCCAGTACTTC
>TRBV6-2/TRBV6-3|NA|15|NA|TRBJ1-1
CASSGGRIMNTEAFF
TGTGCCAGCAGCGGCGGACGGATTATGAACACTGAAGCTTTCTTT
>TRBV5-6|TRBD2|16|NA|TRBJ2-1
CASSFPGRGIYNEQFF
TGTGCCAGCAGCTTCCCCGGGAGGGGAATCTACAATGAGCAGTTCTTC
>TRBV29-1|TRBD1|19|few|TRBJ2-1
CSVHTRSRDRRVGANEQFF
TGCAGCGTGCACACCCGGAGCCGGGACAGGAGGGTTGGCGCCAATGAGCAGTTCTTC
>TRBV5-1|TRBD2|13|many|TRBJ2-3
CASSYPGGDTQYF
TGCGCCAGCAGCTACCCCGGGGGGGATACGCAGTATTTT
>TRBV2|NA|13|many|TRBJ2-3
CASLDGSTDTQYF
TGTGCCAGCCTAGACGGATCCACAGATACGCAGTATTTT
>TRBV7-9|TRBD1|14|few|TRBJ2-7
CASSSRTGVDEQYF
TGTGCCAGCAGCTCTCGGACAGGGGTGGATGAGCAGTACTTC
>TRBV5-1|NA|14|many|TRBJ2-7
CASSSLRDPDEQYF
TGCGCCAGCAGCTCCCTCAGGGACCCCGACGAGCAGTACTTC
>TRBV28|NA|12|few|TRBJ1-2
CASSPRPESYTF
TGTGCCAGCAGTCCGAGACCGGAAAGCTACACCTTC
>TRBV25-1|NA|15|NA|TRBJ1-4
CASSDTGSLDEKLFF
TGTGCCAGCAGTGACACAGGGTCCTTGGATGAAAAACTGTTTTTT
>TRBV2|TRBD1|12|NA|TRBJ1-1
CARGQGVGEAFF
TGTGCCAGAGGACAGGGGGTGGGTGAAGCTTTCTTT
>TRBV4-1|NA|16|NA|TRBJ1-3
CASRTPGSTSGNTIYF
TGCGCCAGCAGAACTCCGGGCTCCACCTCTGGAAACACCATATATTTT
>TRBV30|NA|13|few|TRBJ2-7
CAWAPGSHYEQYF
TGTGCCTGGGCGCCGGGATCTCACTACGAGCAGTACTTC
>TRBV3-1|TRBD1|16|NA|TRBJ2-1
CASSHTRQGYFNEQFF
TGTGCCAGCAGCCACACTCGACAGGGCTACTTCAATGAGCAGTTCTTC
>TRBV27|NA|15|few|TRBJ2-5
CASSLWVGVQETQYF
TGTGCCAGCAGTCTTTGGGTGGGGGTTCAAGAGACCCAGTACTTC
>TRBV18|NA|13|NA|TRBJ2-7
CTSSPLGSYEQYF
TGTACCAGCTCACCACTGGGGTCCTACGAGCAGTACTTC
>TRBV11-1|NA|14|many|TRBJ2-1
CASSPCSDGDEQFF
TGTGCCAGCAGCCCATGTTCGGATGGGGATGAGCAGTTCTTC
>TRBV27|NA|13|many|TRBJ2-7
CASSLSESYEQYF
TGTGCCAGCAGTTTATCGGAATCCTACGAGCAGTACTTC
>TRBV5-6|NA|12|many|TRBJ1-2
CASSLGGSGYTF
TGTGCCAGCAGCTTGGGGGGATCGGGCTACACCTTC
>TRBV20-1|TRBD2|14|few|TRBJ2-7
CSARGLAGDGEQYF
TGCAGTGCTAGGGGACTAGCGGGAGACGGCGAGCAGTACTTC
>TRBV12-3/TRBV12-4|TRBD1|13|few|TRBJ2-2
CAWGQGDTGELFF
TGTGCCTGGGGACAGGGGGACACCGGGGAGCTGTTTTTT
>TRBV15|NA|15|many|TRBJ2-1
CATSRDLDRGNEQFF
TGTGCCACCAGCAGAGATCTAGATAGGGGCAATGAGCAGTTCTTC
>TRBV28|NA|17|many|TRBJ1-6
CASSFAGGLGSGSPLHF
TGTGCCAGCAGTTTCGCCGGGGGGCTAGGGTCAGGTTCACCCCTCCACTTT
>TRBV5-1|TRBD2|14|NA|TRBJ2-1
CASTTSGGAREQFF
TGCGCCAGCACAACTAGCGGGGGGGCCCGTGAGCAGTTCTTC
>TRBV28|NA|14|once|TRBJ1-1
CASTPPLGPTEAFF
TGTGCCAGCACCCCCCCGCTGGGACCCACTGAAGCTTTCTTT
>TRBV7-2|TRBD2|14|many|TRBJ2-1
CATAASGEYNEQFF
TGTGCCACGGCGGCTAGCGGGGAATACAATGAGCAGTTCTTC
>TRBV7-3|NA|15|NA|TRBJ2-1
CASSLTAGTPDEQFF
TGTGCCAGCAGCTTAACCGCCGGGACGCCCGATGAGCAGTTCTTC
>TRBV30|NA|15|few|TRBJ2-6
CAWKEEGSGANVLTF
TGTGCCTGGAAGGAGGAGGGGTCTGGGGCCAACGTCCTGACTTTC
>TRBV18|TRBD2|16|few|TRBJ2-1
CASSRLAGGGDNEQFF
TGTGCCAGCTCAAGACTAGCGGGAGGGGGTGACAATGAGCAGTTCTTC
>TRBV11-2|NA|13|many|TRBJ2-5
CASSFQGATTTYF
TGTGCCAGCAGCTTTCAGGGCGCGACCACAACGTACTTC
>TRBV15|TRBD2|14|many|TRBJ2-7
CATSRGTRSDEQYF
TGTGCCACCAGCAGAGGGACTAGAAGCGACGAGCAGTACTTC
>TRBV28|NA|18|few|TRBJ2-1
CASSRVGRGRADVGEQFF
TGTGCCAGCAGTCGCGTGGGGAGGGGGCGCGCAGACGTTGGTGAGCAGTTCTTC